The 16 T cell receptor beta chains reported below all come from one sample, sequenced in a study of blood T cell repertoires in COVID-19. This table comes from immunoSEQ multiplex PCR, and its TCRdb copy is limited to in-frame clones, with some not included. Seen here are about 68,000 clones, just over 85% observed once, and the top ten hold about 4%. The sample taken for sequencing was peripheral blood. The receptors shown here come from a middle-aged man with acute or convalescent COVID-19.

The rearrangement uses TRBV10-3 and TRBJ2-6, with D perhaps matching TRBD2 (5 bases). CDR1 and CDR2 from the germline V gene are ENHRY and SYGVKD. The V end was cut by 4 bases, the J end by 2 bases, with 9 bases between. The CDR3 contains 15 residues. CDR3 coding DNA: TGTGCCATCAGTGTCGAGAGGGCTGGGGCCAACGTCCTGACTTTC. It encodes CAISVERAGANVLTF.

The sample holds one count of this clone. V usage is TRBV5-1 and J usage is TRBJ2-1; 13 nucleotides agree with TRBD2. V was clipped by 0 bases and J by 7 bases; unmatched bases: 4. This CDR3 spans 16 amino acids. Germline V lookup: CDR1 SGHRS, CDR2 YFSETQ. CDR3 in DNA: TGCGCCAGCAGCTTGGGCACTAGCGGGGGGGCGAATGAGCAGTTCTTC. The encoded protein is CASSLGTSGGANEQFF.

This chain uses TRBV11-1 with TRBJ2-7; D may be TRBD1 (6 bases). Deletions cut 5 bases from V and 4 bases from J, with 18 bases between. Germline V gene sequence: CDR1 SGHAT, CDR2 FQDESV (reference sequence). This CDR3 contains 15 residues. CDR3 nucleotide sequence: TGTGCCAGCAGCCACACAGGGAAGGGTGCGTACGAGCAGTACTTC. It yields the protein CASSHTGKGAYEQYF.

The rearrangement links TRBV29-1 to TRBJ1-4; D is possibly TRBD1 (6 bases). Trimming removed 3 bases from V and 5 bases from J, with 13 bases in between. Germline values: CDR1 SQVTM, CDR2 ANQGSEA. This CDR3 has 14 residues. CDR3 residues: CSVDNGQQNEKLFF. The CDR3 coding sequence is TGCAGCGTTGACAATGGACAGCAAAATGAAAAACTGTTTTTT.

This clone was detected only a few times. The chain is built from TRBV7-9 and TRBJ1-6; D ambiguous. Germline loops: CDR1 SEHNR, CDR2 FQNEAQ (reference sequence). Trimming removed 3 bases at V and 0 bases at J, with 12 bases between. The CDR3 totals 17 residues. The CDR3 reads CASSFSPGSSYNSPLHF. The CDR3 bases are TGTGCCAGCAGCTTTAGTCCCGGTAGCTCCTATAATTCACCCCTCCACTTT.

The chain has TRBV6-5 and TRBJ1-1; 7 bases fit TRBD1. The V gene's germline CDR1 is MNHEY and CDR2 SVGAGI. Trimming at V came to 5 bases and at J to 6 bases, leaving 6 bases not matched to a gene. This CDR3 spans 13 amino acids. This CDR3 is CASSRQGRAEAFF. The DNA of the CDR3 is TGTGCCAGCAGTCGACAGGGCCGGGCTGAAGCTTTCTTT.

This chain uses TRBV6-6 with TRBJ1-6; D is unclear. Looked up from germline, CDR1 is MNHNY and CDR2 is SVGAGI (reference sequence). The V end was cut by 6 bases, the J end by 7 bases, with 10 bases between. This CDR3 comprises 13 residues. The CDR3 DNA reads TGTGCCAGCAGGGGCTGGAGGAATTCACCCCTCCACTTT. Its protein product is CASRGWRNSPLHF.

The genes are TRBV12-3 or TRBV12-4 and TRBJ2-5; tentatively, D is TRBD1 (6 bases). The CDR3 loop spans 13 amino acids. Trimming removed 6 bases from V and 0 bases from J, with 8 bases in between. The CDR3 here is CASRDSNQETQYF. The CDR3 nucleotides are TGTGCCAGCAGGGACAGCAACCAAGAGACCCAGTACTTC.

The chain employs TRBV10-2 and TRBJ1-1, with D tentatively TRBD1 (6 bases). CDR3 length: 16 residues. Per the germline V gene, CDR1 is WSHSY and CDR2 is SAAADI. V was trimmed by 2 bases and J by 3 bases, leaving 16 bases between them. This chain's CDR3 is CASSEGTGGRDTEAFF. The CDR3 nucleotides read TGCGCCAGCAGTGAGGGTACCGGGGGGCGGGACACTGAAGCTTTCTTT.

The chain couples TRBV30 to TRBJ1-2, with TRBD1 as a possible D gene (5 bases). CDR3 length equals 14 residues. The V gene's germline CDR1 is GTSNPN and CDR2 SVGIG (reference sequence). The V end lost 0 bases, the J end lost 4 bases, and 12 bases lay between the germline ends. Here the CDR3 DNA reads TGTGCCTGGAGTGTAAGGGGCTCTGGCTATGGCTACACCTTC. Its protein is CAWSVRGSGYGYTF.

V usage is TRBV6-1 and J usage is TRBJ1-2; 9 bases fit TRBD1. The V gene's germline CDR1 is MNHNS and CDR2 SASEGT. This CDR3 contains 16 residues. V lost 2 bases, J lost 5 bases, and 9 bases stayed unmatched. As DNA, the CDR3 is TGTGCCAGCAGTGAAATATGGGGACAGGGTCCATATGGCTACACCTTC. Protein sequence: CASSEIWGQGPYGYTF.

This chain connects TRBV5-1 to TRBJ2-5; D is unclear. V lost 7 bases to trimming and J lost 1 base, with 17 bases between them. CDR3 length: 15 amino acids. Germline CDR1 reads SGHRS; CDR2 reads YFSETQ. In DNA form, the CDR3 reads TGCGCCAGCGCCGTCGTTGGAGCCCCCCAAGAGACCCAGTACTTC. Translated: CASAVVGAPQETQYF.

This clone was observed a handful of times. One end of the junction is discordant with germline, which a read error may explain. The chain recombines TRBV6-1 with TRBJ2-5, with 8 bases matching TRBD1. This CDR3 has 14 residues. Germline CDR1 is MNHNS and CDR2 is SASEGT. The CDR3 is CASIDRGPQATQYF. DNA for the CDR3: TGTGCCAGCATCGACAGGGGACCTCAAGCGACCCAGTACTTC.

DNA for the CDR3: TGTGCCAGCAGCTTAGATCCCAGTCAAGAGACCCAGTACTTC. Protein: CASSLDPSQETQYF. V is TRBV7-6 and J is TRBJ2-5; D unclear. This CDR3 is built from 14 residues. V lost 1 base to trimming and J lost 2 bases, with 8 bases between them. Germline V gene sequence: CDR1 SGHVS, CDR2 FNYEAQ.

V is TRBV28 and J is TRBJ2-5; 7 bases are shared with TRBD2. The V and J ends lost 6 bases and 3 bases, in that order; junction bases with no gene match: 13. This CDR3 comprises 16 residues. Germline V gene lookup returns CDR1 MDHEN and CDR2 SYDVKM. The CDR3 DNA reads as TGTGCCAGCAGCAACGGGAGGCGGGAGCTTGAAGAGACCCAGTACTTC. It codes for CASSNGRRELEETQYF. The full variable domain, its missing parts supplied by reference TRBV28 and TRBJ2-5, is DVKVTQSSRYLVKRTGEKVFLECVQDMDHENMFWYRQDPGLGLRLIYFSYDVKMKEKGDIPEGYSVSREKKERFSLILESASTNQTSMYLCASSNGRRELEETQYFGPGTRLLVL.

The chain is built from TRBV11-2 and TRBJ2-3; 10 bases fit TRBD2. Trimming at V came to 2 bases and at J to 5 bases, leaving 7 bases not matched to a gene. The CDR3 loop spans 16 amino acids. Germline CDR1 is SGHAT and CDR2 is FQNNGV. Here the CDR3 DNA reads TGTGCCAGCAGCTTAAGAGCGGGAGGGCACAAAGATACGCAGTATTTT. Encoded protein: CASSLRAGGHKDTQYF.